This TCR beta chain was retrieved from a study of OX40 agonist ivuxolimab in advanced cancers. Study-wide findings and caveats: At 0.1 to 3.0 mg/kg, CD4+ and CD8+ blood T cells expanded clonally by week 6.

About this clone: Its target is not known.

Germline V gene sequence: CDR1 SGHKS, CDR2 YYEKEE (reference sequence). The CDR3 is 15 residues long. V lost 1 base and J lost 5; bases outside the gene matches: 7. Data came from immunoSEQ multiplex PCR; TCRdb stores just in-frame clones and leaves some out. Of 15,000 to 20,000 clones in the sample, around 77% were seen once. The sequence was collected from an adult with an advanced solid tumor such as melanoma, head and neck, liver or kidney cancer. The specimen was CD4+ or CD8+ T cells sorted from blood, collected in a trial of the OX40 agonist ivuxolimab. The chain combines TRBV5-5 with TRBJ2-3; 7 bases are shared with TRBD2. The CDR3 sequence: CASSLWRGKLDTQYF. CDR3 sequence (DNA): TGTGCCAGCAGCTTGTGGCGGGGGAAATTAGATACGCAGTATTTT.